This T cell receptor beta chain was found in a study of blood T cell repertoires in COVID-19. Study overall: The samples span acute and convalescent COVID-19 from the United States, Italy and Spain. In each case, the material was cDNA or gDNA derived from T cells, B-cell-depleted T cells, or PBMCs.

Original data processing: Scientists estimated how many nucleated cells there were by amplifying reference gene primers. The data were produced by immunoSEQ multiplex PCR, yet TCRdb's version contains in-frame clones alone and is incomplete. The V and J calls and the clone size are those of that table, but D and trimming were determined from the DNA. There are roughly 410,000 clones in the sample; around 87% occur only once, and about 2% lies in the top ten. Seattle-derived patients entered the study during active infection and were followed longitudinally. This CDR3 spans 15 amino acids. Germline V gene lookup returns CDR1 SGHVS and CDR2 FQNEAQ. Trimming pared 1 base from V and 0 bases from J, leaving 9 bases between.

The chain uses TRBV7-8 and TRBJ1-1, with D uncertain. The sequence was collected from an older woman with COVID-19, enrolled during active disease. Source material: peripheral blood. The CDR3 DNA reads as TGTGCCAGCAGCTTAGAAGCGGTCATGAACACTGAAGCTTTCTTT. It translates to CASSLEAVMNTEAFF.